The 2 T cell receptor beta chains in this list originate from one sample, sequenced in a study of vaccination and CD4 T cells after COVID-19. Which antigens these TCRs recognize remains unknown. Sequencing of DNA taken from cultured CD4+ T cells relied on the Oncomine TCR Beta short-read assay. TCRdb reprocessed the PCR reads with MiXCR, giving one entry per CDR3 protein. The data show 20,000 or so distinct CDR3 sequences, with roughly 38% seen just once and roughly 2.5% held by the top ten. The time point is: late sampling 161 to 241 days after vaccination in a few convalescent patients. As for treatment: roughly ten-day PBMC culture with coronavirus spike peptide pools or control peptides (ViraFEST assay). The sequencing here drew on CD4+ T cells from blood, cultured in vitro, taken about 7 months after SARS-CoV-2 vaccination. The origin of the receptors is a human donor who had recovered from COVID-19.

The chain carries TRBV20-1 and TRBJ2-7; 9 nucleotides line up with TRBD1. With V trimmed by 5 bases and J by 1 base, 6 bases remained unmatched. CDR1 and CDR2 from the germline V gene are DFQATT and SNEGSKA (reference sequence). The CDR3 extends over 14 amino acids. The CDR3 is CSAARDRASYEQYF. CDR3 sequence (DNA): TGCAGTGCTGCCCGGGACAGGGCTTCCTACGAGCAGTACTTC.

J is TRBJ2-1 and V is TRBV19; D may be TRBD1 (6 bases). V was shortened by 8 bases and J by 0 bases, with 14 bases between the two germline ends. The germline V gene has CDR1 LNHDA and CDR2 SQIVND (reference sequence). The CDR3 sequence is 15 residues long. The chain's CDR3 is CASHNVGASYNEQFF. The CDR3 DNA is TGTGCCAGTCATAACGTGGGGGCCTCCTACAATGAGCAGTTCTTC.